Presented here are 21 T cell receptor beta chains from one specimen sequenced in a study of blood T cell repertoires in COVID-19 (TCRdb year 2020). Libraries were built with the immunoSEQ multiplex PCR assay. The table comes from immuneACCESS by way of TCRdb, which keeps in-frame sequences with V and J called. Part of the clones is missing from these tables; in studies checked, under half for an unresolved V gene and the rest for unknown reasons. Across this sample there are approximately 300,000 clones, with approximately 86% seen only once. Over 2% of the sample comes from the top ten. Specimen: peripheral blood. The source of these receptors is a woman between 45 and 65 years old who had recovered from COVID-19.

The chain employs TRBV7-2 and TRBJ2-5; 10 bases agree with TRBD1. Looked up from germline, CDR1 is SGHTA and CDR2 is FQGNSA. Trimming cost V 8 bases and J 5 bases; bases outside gene matches: 5. CDR3 length equals 13 residues. The CDR3 loop is CASGQGDIETQYF. Here the CDR3 DNA reads TGTGCCAGCGGACAGGGGGACATTGAGACCCAGTACTTC.

This clone came up once. This may stem from a read error, because a much larger clone lies one nucleotide away. The rearrangement uses TRBV9 and TRBJ1-3, with 7 bases identical to TRBD1. Germline values: CDR1 SGDLS, CDR2 YYNGEE. The CDR3 covers 16 residues. V shed 3 bases and J 2 bases; nucleotides not matched to a gene: 8. Here the CDR3 DNA reads TGTGCCAGCAGCGCACAGGGGACAGTCCCTGGAAACACCATATATTTT. Protein sequence: CASSAQGTVPGNTIYF.

J is TRBJ1-5 and V is TRBV7-2, with no clear D. Germline V gene data show CDR1 as SGHTA and CDR2 as FQGNSA. V lost 5 bases to trimming and J lost 5 bases, with 10 bases between them. This CDR3 spans 13 amino acids. CDR3 DNA sequence: TGTGCCAGCAGCCTAGACGCGGATCAGCCCCAGCATTTT. It encodes CASSLDADQPQHF.

The chain combines TRBV27 with TRBJ2-3, with 8 bases identical to TRBD1. Germline lookup yields CDR1 MNHEY and CDR2 SMNVEV (reference sequence). The CDR3 consists of 14 residues. V lost 6 bases to trimming and J lost 1 base; unmatched junction nucleotides: 3. The CDR3, as DNA: TGTGCCAGCAGAAAACAGGGGGGCACAGATACGCAGTATTTT. Translating it yields CASRKQGGTDTQYF.

V and J are TRBV27 and TRBJ2-7; possible D gene TRBD1, 5 bases. The germline gives CDR1 MNHEY, CDR2 SMNVEV (reference sequence). This CDR3 comprises 13 residues. The germline V and J ends were trimmed by 6 bases and 0 bases, with 9 bases remaining between them. The CDR3 bases are TGTGCCAGCAGACGACAGTTCTCCTACGAGCAGTACTTC. Its protein product is CASRRQFSYEQYF.

The chain's CDR3 is CASSFPGQMNTEAFF. CDR3 sequence (DNA): TGTGCCAGCAGCTTCCCGGGACAGATGAACACTGAAGCTTTCTTT. J is TRBJ1-1 and V is TRBV7-2, with 7 bases identical to TRBD1. The CDR3 runs to 15 residues. Trimming removed 3 bases from V and 0 bases from J; junction bases left unmatched: 4. Germline CDR1 is SGHTA and CDR2 is FQGNSA.

The rearrangement uses TRBV11-2 and TRBJ1-2; D unresolved. This CDR3 is built from 17 residues. CDR1 is SGHAT, CDR2 FQNNGV, per germline. Trimming left V 5 bases short and J 4 bases short, with 23 bases between. The CDR3 reads CASSLQHGDADFYGYTF. DNA for the CDR3: TGTGCCAGCAGCCTCCAACATGGTGACGCAGACTTCTATGGCTACACCTTC.

The CDR3 loop is CASGAPSGETQYF. Here the CDR3 DNA reads TGTGCCAGCGGGGCCCCTTCGGGAGAGACCCAGTACTTC. The chain couples TRBV5-4 to TRBJ2-5; a possible D gene is TRBD1 (5 bases). This CDR3 spans 13 amino acids. V was clipped by 7 bases and J by 4 bases, with 14 bases between them. Germline CDR1 and CDR2: SGHNT and YYREEE (reference sequence).

In its sample, this clone was seen many times. This rearrangement joins TRBV24-1 to TRBJ1-2; D uncertain. Trimming left V 5 bases short and J 5 bases short, with 11 bases between. CDR3 length: 13 residues. Per germline, CDR1 KGHDR and CDR2 SFDVKD. This CDR3 reads CATSVRTGYGYTF. Here the CDR3 DNA reads TGTGCCACCAGTGTCAGGACGGGATATGGCTACACCTTC.

The count of this clone is one. The CDR3 is CASSSPLLQGLGYGYTF. Written as DNA, the CDR3 is TGTGCCAGCAGCTCGCCTCTCCTGCAGGGTCTGGGCTATGGCTACACCTTC. The genes are TRBV7-2 and TRBJ1-2; possibly TRBD1 for D (5 bases). This CDR3 is 17 amino acids long. Germline values: CDR1 SGHTA, CDR2 FQGNSA. The V end lost 4 bases, the J end lost 4 bases, and 22 bases lay between the germline ends. Variable domain in full (rest from reference TRBV7-2 and TRBJ1-2): GAGVSQSPSNKVTEKGKDVELRCDPISGHTALYWYRQSLGQGLEFLIYFQGNSAPDKSGLPSDRFSAERTGGSVSTLTIQRTQQEDSAVYLCASSSPLLQGLGYGYTFGSGTRLTVV.

V usage is TRBV2 and J usage is TRBJ1-2, with 7 bases identical to TRBD1. The CDR3 runs 14 residues. V lost 2 bases to trimming and J lost 6 bases; unmatched junction nucleotides: 6. CDR1 and CDR2 from the germline V gene are SNHLY and FYNNEI. The DNA for the CDR3 is TGTGCCAGCAGTGAAAACAGGGGAGGCCATGGCTACACCTTC. This encodes CASSENRGGHGYTF.

The chain joins TRBV2 to TRBJ2-3; a possible D gene is TRBD1 (5 bases). CDR3 length equals 13 residues. Trimming removed 7 bases from V and 4 bases from J, with 12 bases in between. Germline-derived CDR1 and CDR2 are SNHLY and FYNNEI. The CDR3 loop reads CASNQGTADTQYF. The CDR3 DNA reads as TGTGCCAGCAACCAGGGAACCGCAGATACGCAGTATTTT.

This chain joins TRBV28 and TRBJ1-2, with a tentative D call TRBD1 (6 bases). CDR1 and CDR2 from the germline V gene are MDHEN and SYDVKM. This CDR3 has 14 residues. V was shortened by 7 bases and J by 6 bases, with 18 bases between the two germline ends. CDR3 protein: CASNLLPGAHGYTF. CDR3 in DNA: TGTGCCAGCAATCTACTCCCAGGGGCCCATGGCTACACCTTC.

This chain connects TRBV28 to TRBJ1-2, with 9 positions matching TRBD1. V lost 2 bases and J lost 2; bases outside the gene matches: 9. Germline V gives CDR1 MDHEN, CDR2 SYDVKM. The CDR3 runs 17 residues. The CDR3 sequence: CASSLPLGTGTNYGYTF. CDR3 DNA sequence: TGTGCCAGCAGTTTACCCCTCGGGACAGGGACAAACTATGGCTACACCTTC.

V and J are TRBV6-1 and TRBJ1-1; a weak D match, TRBD1 (5 bases). The CDR3 contains 15 residues. The germline V gene has CDR1 MNHNS and CDR2 SASEGT. Trimming removed 2 bases at V and 11 bases at J, with 21 bases between. The DNA for the CDR3 is TGTGCCAGCAGTGAACGAGGGAGGGGATTCAGAAAGGCTTTCTTT. This encodes CASSERGRGFRKAFF.

The chain joins TRBV9 to TRBJ2-5; possibly TRBD1 for D (6 bases). This CDR3 has 14 amino acids. V dropped 4 bases and J dropped 7 bases, with 17 bases sitting between them. The germline V gene encodes CDR1 SGDLS and CDR2 YYNGEE. CDR3 region: CASSQIGDKGTQYF. The CDR3 DNA sequence: TGTGCCAGCAGCCAAATCGGGGACAAGGGGACCCAGTACTTC.

The V and J genes are TRBV5-6 and TRBJ2-7; tentative D call: TRBD1 (6 bases). In germline, CDR1 is SGHDT, CDR2 YYEEEE. The CDR3 sequence is 13 residues long. V dropped 4 bases and J dropped 3 bases, with 11 bases sitting between them. The CDR3, as DNA: TGTGCCAGCAGCCTCTTGGACAGCTACGAGCAGTACTTC. Residues: CASSLLDSYEQYF.

This chain uses TRBV3-1 (or the pseudogene TRBV3-2) with TRBJ2-1; 7 bases align to TRBD1. Germline assignment: CDR1 LGHDT and CDR2 YNNKEL (reference sequence). Trimming at V came to 6 bases and at J to 7 bases, leaving 9 bases not matched to a gene. There are 14 residues in the CDR3. The CDR3 here is CASRMKGAGNEQFF. CDR3 DNA: TGTGCCAGCAGGATGAAGGGGGCTGGGAATGAGCAGTTCTTC.

V gene TRBV7-9 combines with J gene TRBJ2-2; TRBD2 might be the D (5 bases). Germline V gene sequence: CDR1 SEHNR, CDR2 FQNEAQ (reference sequence). The CDR3 contains 15 residues. The germline V and J ends were trimmed by 5 bases and 7 bases, with 17 bases remaining between them. CDR3 coding DNA: TGTGCCAGCAGCCCTCTAGCCTTTCGTGGCGGGGAGCTGTTTTTT. Amino acids: CASSPLAFRGGELFF.

Here the CDR3 reads CASSLRSGGGEQYF. In DNA form, the CDR3 reads TGTGCCAGCAGTTTAAGATCCGGGGGGGGAGAGCAGTACTTC. The chain combines TRBV27 with TRBJ2-7; 8 bases map to TRBD2. V lost 2 bases to trimming and J lost 7 bases; unmatched junction nucleotides: 7. CDR1 MNHEY and CDR2 SMNVEV come from the germline V gene (reference sequence). The CDR3 extends over 14 amino acids.

J is TRBJ1-2 and V is TRBV7-2; 12 bases fit TRBD1. Trimming at V came to 4 bases and at J to 5 bases, leaving 14 bases not matched to a gene. The germline V gene has CDR1 SGHTA and CDR2 FQGNSA. The CDR3 is made up of 18 amino acids. The CDR3 reads CASSSEGPGTGGWYGYTF. The CDR3 coding sequence is TGTGCCAGCAGCTCTGAGGGTCCCGGGACAGGGGGCTGGTATGGCTACACCTTC. Variable domain in full (rest from reference TRBV7-2 and TRBJ1-2): GAGVSQSPSNKVTEKGKDVELRCDPISGHTALYWYRQSLGQGLEFLIYFQGNSAPDKSGLPSDRFSAERTGGSVSTLTIQRTQQEDSAVYLCASSSEGPGTGGWYGYTFGSGTRLTVV.